The 5 T cell receptor beta chains reported below all come from one sample, sequenced in a study of cytomegalovirus exposure and HLA in healthy donors. The PCR was carried out with 60 Vbeta primers and 13 Jbeta primers. The method was immunoSEQ multiplex PCR; TCRdb's version includes in-frame clones alone and lacks a portion of them. Among around 190,000 clones listed, approximately 80% were seen once. The sample comprised PBMCs. These receptors were obtained from a man aged 40-50 years in good health and CMV-seropositive.

This clone was seen a handful of times. The gene calls are TRBV7-9 and TRBJ1-5; D not resolved. CDR1 SEHNR and CDR2 FQNEAQ come from the germline V gene (reference sequence). V gave up 4 bases and J gave up 5 bases, with 6 bases separating them. The CDR3 extends over 12 amino acids. Here the CDR3 DNA reads TGTGCCAGCAGCTACCAGGATCAGCCCCAGCATTTT. As protein: CASSYQDQPQHF.

CDR3: CASSEAVTGRDTQYF. Here the CDR3 DNA reads TGTGCCAGCAGTGAAGCAGTGACAGGCCGAGATACGCAGTATTTT. The V and J genes are TRBV6-1 and TRBJ2-3, with D possibly matching TRBD1 (6 bases). CDR3 size: 15 residues. The germline CDR1 and CDR2 sequences are MNHNS and SASEGT. The germline V and J ends were trimmed by 0 bases and 5 bases, with 12 bases remaining between them.

The chain recombines TRBV2 with TRBJ2-7; 9 bases align to TRBD2. CDR1 SNHLY and CDR2 FYNNEI come from the germline V gene. The CDR3 is made up of 14 amino acids. Unmatched junction bases numbered 9, after V lost 3 bases and J lost 9 bases. CDR3 sequence (DNA): TGTGCCAGCAGTGAGGTAGCGGGAGTTTTTGTGCAGTACTTC. Translated: CASSEVAGVFVQYF.

This chain uses TRBV7-9 with TRBJ2-1; 13 bases are a match to TRBD2. This CDR3 has 17 amino acids. CDR1 is SEHNR, CDR2 FQNEAQ, per germline (reference sequence). Losses at the gene ends were 8 bases for V and 1 base for J; bases not matched to a gene: 8. The DNA of the CDR3 is TGTGCCAGCCGGGGGACTAGCGGGACGAAATCCTACAATGAGCAGTTCTTC. It yields the protein CASRGTSGTKSYNEQFF.

This clone was picked up one time. The V gene is TRBV5-1, the J gene TRBJ2-2; 11 nucleotides agree with TRBD1. CDR3 size: 14 residues. Per the germline V gene, CDR1 is SGHRS and CDR2 is YFSETQ. Trimming took 7 bases from V and 7 from J; bases not matched to a gene: 6. The CDR3 bases are TGCGCCAGCTCGGACAGGGGGCAAGTCGGGGAGCTGTTTTTT. Protein: CASSDRGQVGELFF.